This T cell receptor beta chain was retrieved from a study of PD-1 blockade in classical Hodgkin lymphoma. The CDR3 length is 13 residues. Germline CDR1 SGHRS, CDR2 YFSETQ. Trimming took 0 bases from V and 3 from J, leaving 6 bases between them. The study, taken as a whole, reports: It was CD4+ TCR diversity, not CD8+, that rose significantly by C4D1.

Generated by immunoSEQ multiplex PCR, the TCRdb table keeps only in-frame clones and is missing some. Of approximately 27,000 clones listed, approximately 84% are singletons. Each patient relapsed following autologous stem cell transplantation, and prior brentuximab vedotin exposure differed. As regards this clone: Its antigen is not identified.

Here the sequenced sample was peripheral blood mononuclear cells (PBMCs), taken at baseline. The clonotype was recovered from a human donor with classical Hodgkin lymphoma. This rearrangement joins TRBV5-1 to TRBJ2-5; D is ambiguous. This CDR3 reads CASSLVGEETQYF. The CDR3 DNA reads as TGCGCCAGCAGCTTGGTGGGCGAAGAGACCCAGTACTTC.